This T cell receptor beta chain was sequenced during a study of Graves' ophthalmopathy and Graves' hyperthyroidism. This clonotype was counted many times. This CDR3 spans 14 amino acids. Germline V gives CDR1 SQVTM, CDR2 ANQGSEA. V dropped 6 bases and J dropped 3 bases, with 18 bases sitting between them. Hyperthyroidism cases were recent diagnoses of under 2 months' duration in people aged 18 to 65. The TCR beta CDR3 regions underwent amplification from RNA transcripts. Following a first-round RT-PCR that used HTBI primers, a second-round multiplex PCR was carried out. TCRdb analysed the multiplex PCR reads with MiXCR anew, one entry per CDR3 protein. Of about 380,000 distinct CDR3 sequences listed, approximately 15% are singletons.

The receptor was derived from a woman aged 18-29 years with stable Graves' hyperthyroidism. Sequencing was done on a sample of peripheral blood. The V and J genes are TRBV29-1 and TRBJ2-7; D perhaps matches TRBD1 (6 bases). The CDR3 coding sequence is TGCAGCGTCGCCGCCAGGGGAAGGGACTACGAGCAGTACTTC. Protein product: CSVAARGRDYEQYF.